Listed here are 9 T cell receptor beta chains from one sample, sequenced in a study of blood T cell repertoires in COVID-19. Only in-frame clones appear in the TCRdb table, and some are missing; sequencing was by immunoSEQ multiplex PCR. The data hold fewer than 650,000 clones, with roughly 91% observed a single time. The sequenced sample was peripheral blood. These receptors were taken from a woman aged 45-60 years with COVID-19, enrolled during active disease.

This CDR3 is CASSAYRDRGTDTQYF. For the CDR3, the DNA is TGTGCCAGCAGCGCATACCGGGACAGGGGAACAGATACGCAGTATTTT. This chain links TRBV7-8 with TRBJ2-3; 10 bases line up with TRBD1. CDR3 length equals 16 residues. J gave up 3 bases and V 5 bases, and 8 bases lay outside the gene matches. Germline V gene data show CDR1 as SGHVS and CDR2 as FQNEAQ. The variable domain in full, completed from reference TRBV7-8 and TRBJ2-3, reads GAGVSQSPRYKVAKRGQDVALRCDPISGHVSLFWYQQALGQGPEFLTYFQNEAQLDKSGLPSDRFFAERPEGSVSTLKIQRTQQEDSAVYLCASSAYRDRGTDTQYFGPGTRLTVL.

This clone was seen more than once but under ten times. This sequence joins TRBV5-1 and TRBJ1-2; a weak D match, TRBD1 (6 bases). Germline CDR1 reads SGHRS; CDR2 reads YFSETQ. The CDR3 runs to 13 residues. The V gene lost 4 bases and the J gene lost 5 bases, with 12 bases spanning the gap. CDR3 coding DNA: TGCGCCAGCAGCCCTGGACAGAGATATGGCTACACCTTC. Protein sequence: CASSPGQRYGYTF.

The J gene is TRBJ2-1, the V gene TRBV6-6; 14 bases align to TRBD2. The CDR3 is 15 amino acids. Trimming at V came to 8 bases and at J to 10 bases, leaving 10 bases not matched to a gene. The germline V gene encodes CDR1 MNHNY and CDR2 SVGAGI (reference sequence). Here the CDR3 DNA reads TGTGCCAGCGGTAAGACTAGCGGGGGGGCACCGGAGCAGTTCTTC. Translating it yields CASGKTSGGAPEQFF.

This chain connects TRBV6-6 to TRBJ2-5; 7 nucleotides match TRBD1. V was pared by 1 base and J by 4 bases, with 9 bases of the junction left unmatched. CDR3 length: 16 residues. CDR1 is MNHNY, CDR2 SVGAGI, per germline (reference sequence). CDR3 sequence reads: CASSYLAGGSGETQYF. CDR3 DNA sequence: TGTGCCAGCAGTTACTTGGCAGGGGGAAGTGGAGAGACCCAGTACTTC.

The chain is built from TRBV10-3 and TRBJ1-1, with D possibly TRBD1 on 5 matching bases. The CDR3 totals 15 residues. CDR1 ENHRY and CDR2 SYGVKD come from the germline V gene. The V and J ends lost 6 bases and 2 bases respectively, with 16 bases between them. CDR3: CAISPTRGINTEAFF. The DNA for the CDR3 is TGTGCCATCAGCCCGACCCGGGGGATTAACACTGAAGCTTTCTTT.

The CDR3 DNA is TGTGCCAGCAGCCAAGACGTCAGGGAATCTGGGGCCAACGTCCTGACTTTC. This gives the protein CASSQDVRESGANVLTF. This sequence joins TRBV3-1 (or the pseudogene TRBV3-2) and TRBJ2-6; D might be TRBD1 (5 bases). This CDR3 has 17 residues. V lost 0 bases, J lost 1 base, and 10 bases lay in between. Germline loops: CDR1 LGHDT, CDR2 YNNKEL (reference sequence).

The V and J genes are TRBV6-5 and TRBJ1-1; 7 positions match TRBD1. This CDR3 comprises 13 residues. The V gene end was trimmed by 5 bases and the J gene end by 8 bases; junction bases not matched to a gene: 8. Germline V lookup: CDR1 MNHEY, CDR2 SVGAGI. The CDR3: CASSLIQGVEAFF. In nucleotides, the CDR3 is TGTGCCAGCAGTCTCATCCAGGGGGTAGAAGCTTTCTTT.

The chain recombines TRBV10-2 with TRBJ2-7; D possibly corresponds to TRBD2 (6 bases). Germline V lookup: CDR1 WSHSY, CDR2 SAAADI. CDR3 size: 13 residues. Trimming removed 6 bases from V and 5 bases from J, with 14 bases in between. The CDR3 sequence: CASRSGEVHEQYF. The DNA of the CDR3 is TGCGCCAGCAGATCGGGGGAAGTCCACGAGCAGTACTTC.

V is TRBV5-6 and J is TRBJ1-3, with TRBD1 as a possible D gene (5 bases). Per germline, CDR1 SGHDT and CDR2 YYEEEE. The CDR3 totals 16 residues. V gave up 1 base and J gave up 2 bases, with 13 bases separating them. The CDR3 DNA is TGTGCCAGCAGCTTGTGGACACTTCATCCTGGAAACACCATATATTTT. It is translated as CASSLWTLHPGNTIYF.